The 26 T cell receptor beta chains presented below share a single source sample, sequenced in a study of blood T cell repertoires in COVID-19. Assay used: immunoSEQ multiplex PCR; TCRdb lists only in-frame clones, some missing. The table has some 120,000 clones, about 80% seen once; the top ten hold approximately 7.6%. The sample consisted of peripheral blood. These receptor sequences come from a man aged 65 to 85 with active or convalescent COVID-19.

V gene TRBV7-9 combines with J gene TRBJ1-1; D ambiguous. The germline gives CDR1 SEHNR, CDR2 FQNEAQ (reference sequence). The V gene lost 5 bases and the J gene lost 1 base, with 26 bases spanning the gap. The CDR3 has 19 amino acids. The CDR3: CASSPVVAGYKRSNTEAFF. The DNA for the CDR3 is TGTGCCAGCAGCCCGGTTGTTGCGGGGTACAAGAGATCGAACACTGAAGCTTTCTTT.

For the CDR3, the DNA is TGTGCCAGCAGATCCGACAGTAACTTAAACTATGGCTACACCTTC. Encoded protein: CASRSDSNLNYGYTF. V usage is TRBV6-5 and J usage is TRBJ1-2, with D possibly being TRBD1 (5 bases). V dropped 6 bases and J dropped 2 bases, with 16 bases sitting between them. The germline CDR1 and CDR2 sequences are MNHEY and SVGAGI. The CDR3 is 15 amino acids.

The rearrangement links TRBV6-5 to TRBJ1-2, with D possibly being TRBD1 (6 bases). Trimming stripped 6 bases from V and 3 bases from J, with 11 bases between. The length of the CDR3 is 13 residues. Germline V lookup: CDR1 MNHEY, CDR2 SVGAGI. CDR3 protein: CASSQDSYYGYTF. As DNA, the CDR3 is TGTGCCAGCAGCCAGGACAGTTACTATGGCTACACCTTC.

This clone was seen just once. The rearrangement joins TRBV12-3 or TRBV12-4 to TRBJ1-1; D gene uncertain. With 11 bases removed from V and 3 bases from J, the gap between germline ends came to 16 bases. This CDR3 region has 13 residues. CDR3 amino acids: CADQVGQDTEAFF. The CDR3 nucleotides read TGTGCCGATCAAGTTGGCCAGGACACTGAAGCTTTCTTT.

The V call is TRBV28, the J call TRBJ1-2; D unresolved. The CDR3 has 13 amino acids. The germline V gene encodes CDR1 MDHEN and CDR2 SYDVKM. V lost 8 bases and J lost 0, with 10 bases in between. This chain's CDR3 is CASADYSNYGYTF. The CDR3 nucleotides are TGTGCCAGCGCCGACTACTCTAACTATGGCTACACCTTC.

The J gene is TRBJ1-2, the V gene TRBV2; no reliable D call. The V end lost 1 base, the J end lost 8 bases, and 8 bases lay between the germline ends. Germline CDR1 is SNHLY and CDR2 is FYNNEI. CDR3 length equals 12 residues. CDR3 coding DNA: TGTGCCAGCAGTGAAGAGTTCAGAGGCTACACCTTC. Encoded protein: CASSEEFRGYTF.

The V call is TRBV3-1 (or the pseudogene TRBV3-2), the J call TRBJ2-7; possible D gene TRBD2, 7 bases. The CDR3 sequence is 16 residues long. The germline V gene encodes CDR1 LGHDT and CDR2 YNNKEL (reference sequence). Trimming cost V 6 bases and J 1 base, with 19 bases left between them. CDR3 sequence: CASRSLVGGASYEQYF. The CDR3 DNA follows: TGTGCCAGCAGGTCCTTGGTAGGGGGGGCGTCCTACGAGCAGTACTTC.

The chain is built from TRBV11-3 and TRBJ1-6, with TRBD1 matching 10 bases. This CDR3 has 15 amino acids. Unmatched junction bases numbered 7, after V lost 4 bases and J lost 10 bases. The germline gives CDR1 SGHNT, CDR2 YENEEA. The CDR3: CASSSGQGTGSPLHF. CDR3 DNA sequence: TGTGCCAGCAGCTCGGGACAGGGGACGGGATCACCCCTCCACTTT. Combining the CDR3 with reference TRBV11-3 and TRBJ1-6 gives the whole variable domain EAGVVQSPRYKIIEKKQPVAFWCNPISGHNTLYWYLQNLGQGPELLIRYENEEAVDDSQLPKDRFSAERLKGVDSTLKIQPAELGDSAVYLCASSSGQGTGSPLHFGNGTRLTVT.

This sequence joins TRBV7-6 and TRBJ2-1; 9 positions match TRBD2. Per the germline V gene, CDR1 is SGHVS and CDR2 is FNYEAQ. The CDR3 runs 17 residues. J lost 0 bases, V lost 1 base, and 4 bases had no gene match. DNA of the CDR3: TGTGCCAGCAGCTTAGGGCTAGCGGGAAGCTCCTACAATGAGCAGTTCTTC. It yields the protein CASSLGLAGSSYNEQFF.

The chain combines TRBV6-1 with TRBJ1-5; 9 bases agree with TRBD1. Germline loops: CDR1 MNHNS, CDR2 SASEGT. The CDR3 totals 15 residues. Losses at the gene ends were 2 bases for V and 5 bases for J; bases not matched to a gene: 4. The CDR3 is CASSESGTGYQPQHF. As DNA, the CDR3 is TGTGCCAGCAGTGAATCGGGGACAGGGTATCAGCCCCAGCATTTT.

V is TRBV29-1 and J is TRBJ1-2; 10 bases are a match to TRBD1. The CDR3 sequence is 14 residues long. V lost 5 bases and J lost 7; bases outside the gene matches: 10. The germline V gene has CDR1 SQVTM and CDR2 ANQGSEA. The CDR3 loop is CSVPPGQGHLGYTF. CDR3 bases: TGCAGCGTTCCTCCGGGACAGGGGCATCTTGGCTACACCTTC.

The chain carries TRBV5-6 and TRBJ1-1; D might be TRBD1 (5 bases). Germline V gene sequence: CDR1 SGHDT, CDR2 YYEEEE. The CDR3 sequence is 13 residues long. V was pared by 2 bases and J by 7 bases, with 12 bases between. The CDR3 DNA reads TGTGCCAGCAGCTTACAGGCAATTCTTGAAGCTTTCTTT. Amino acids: CASSLQAILEAFF.

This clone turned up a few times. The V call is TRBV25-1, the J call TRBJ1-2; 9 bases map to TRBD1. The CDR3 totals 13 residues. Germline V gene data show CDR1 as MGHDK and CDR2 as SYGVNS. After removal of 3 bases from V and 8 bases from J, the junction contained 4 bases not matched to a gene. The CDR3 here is CASSDRQGVGYTF. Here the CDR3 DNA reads TGTGCCAGCAGTGATAGACAGGGGGTCGGCTACACCTTC.

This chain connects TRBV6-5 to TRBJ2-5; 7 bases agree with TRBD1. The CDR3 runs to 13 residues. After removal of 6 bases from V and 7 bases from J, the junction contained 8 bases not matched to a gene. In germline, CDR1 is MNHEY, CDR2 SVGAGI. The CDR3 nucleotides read TGTGCCAGCAGCGACACAGGGGTAGGGACCCAGTACTTC. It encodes CASSDTGVGTQYF.

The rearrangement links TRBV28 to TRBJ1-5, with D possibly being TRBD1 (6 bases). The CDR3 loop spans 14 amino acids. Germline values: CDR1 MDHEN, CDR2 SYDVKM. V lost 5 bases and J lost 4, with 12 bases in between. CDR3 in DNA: TGTGCCAGCAGTGGGACACGGCCTAATCAGCCCCAGCATTTT. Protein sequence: CASSGTRPNQPQHF.

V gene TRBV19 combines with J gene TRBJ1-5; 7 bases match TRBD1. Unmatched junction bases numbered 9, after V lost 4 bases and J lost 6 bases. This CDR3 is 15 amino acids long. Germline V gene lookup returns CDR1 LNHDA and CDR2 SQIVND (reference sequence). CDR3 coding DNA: TGTGCCAGTAGTACGTCTAAGGGGGCAGCTCAGCCCCAGCATTTT. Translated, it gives CASSTSKGAAQPQHF.

The CDR3 DNA reads as TGTGCCAGCAGCAAATCCCCCACCACAGCTAGCAGCACAGATACGCAGTATTTT. Its protein product is CASSKSPTTASSTDTQYF. This chain joins TRBV21-1 and TRBJ2-3; TRBD2 was called by the table and not checked on the DNA. TRBV21-1 is listed as a pseudogene. This CDR3 has 18 amino acids.

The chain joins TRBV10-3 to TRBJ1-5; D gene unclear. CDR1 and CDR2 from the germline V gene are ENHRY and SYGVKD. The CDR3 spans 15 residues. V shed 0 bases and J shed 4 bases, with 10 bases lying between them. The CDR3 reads CAISESPGKNQPQHF. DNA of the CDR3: TGTGCCATCAGTGAGTCCCCGGGGAAGAATCAGCCCCAGCATTTT.

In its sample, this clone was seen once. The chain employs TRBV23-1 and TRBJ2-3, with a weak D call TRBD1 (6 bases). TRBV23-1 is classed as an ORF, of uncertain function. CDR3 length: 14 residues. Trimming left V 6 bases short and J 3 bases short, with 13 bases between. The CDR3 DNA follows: TGCGCCAGCAGCCACAGGGAGCGGACAGATACGCAGTATTTT. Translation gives CASSHRERTDTQYF.

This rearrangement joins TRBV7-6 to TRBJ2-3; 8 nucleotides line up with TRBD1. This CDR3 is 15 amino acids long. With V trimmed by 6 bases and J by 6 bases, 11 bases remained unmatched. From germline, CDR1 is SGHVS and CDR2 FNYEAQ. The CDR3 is CASSRQSRGRDTQYF. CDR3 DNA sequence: TGTGCCAGCAGTCGTCAGTCCAGGGGGCGGGATACGCAGTATTTT.

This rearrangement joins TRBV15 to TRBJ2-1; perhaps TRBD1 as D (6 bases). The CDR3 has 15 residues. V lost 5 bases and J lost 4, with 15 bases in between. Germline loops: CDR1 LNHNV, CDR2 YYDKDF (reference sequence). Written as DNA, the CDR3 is TGTGCCACCAGCTCCGATTGGACAGTTTACAATGAGCAGTTCTTC. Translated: CATSSDWTVYNEQFF. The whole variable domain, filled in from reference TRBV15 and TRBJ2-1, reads DAMVIQNPRYQVTQFGKPVTLSCSQTLNHNVMYWYQQKSSQAPKLLFHYYDKDFNNEADTPDNFQSRRPNTSFCFLDIRSPGLGDTAMYLCATSSDWTVYNEQFFGPGTRLTVL.

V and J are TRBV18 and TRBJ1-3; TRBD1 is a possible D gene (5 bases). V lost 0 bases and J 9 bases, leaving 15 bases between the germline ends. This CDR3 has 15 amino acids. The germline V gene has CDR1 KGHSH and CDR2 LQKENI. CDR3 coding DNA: TGTGCCAGCTCACCACCGGCTAGGGGAAAAGGCACCATATATTTT. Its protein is CASSPPARGKGTIYF. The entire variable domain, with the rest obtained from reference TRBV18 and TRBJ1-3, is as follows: NAGVMQNPRHLVRRRGQEARLRCSPMKGHSHVYWYRQLPEEGLKFMVYLQKENIIDESGMPKERFSAEFPKEGPSILRIQQVVRGDSAAYFCASSPPARGKGTIYFGEGSWLTVV.

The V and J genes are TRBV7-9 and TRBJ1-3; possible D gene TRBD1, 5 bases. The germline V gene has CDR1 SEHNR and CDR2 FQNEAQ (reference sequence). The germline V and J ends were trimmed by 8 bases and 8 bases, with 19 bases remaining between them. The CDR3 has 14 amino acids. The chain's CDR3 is CASRSGFLWDTIYF. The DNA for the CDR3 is TGTGCCAGCCGCTCAGGGTTTCTCTGGGACACCATATATTTT.

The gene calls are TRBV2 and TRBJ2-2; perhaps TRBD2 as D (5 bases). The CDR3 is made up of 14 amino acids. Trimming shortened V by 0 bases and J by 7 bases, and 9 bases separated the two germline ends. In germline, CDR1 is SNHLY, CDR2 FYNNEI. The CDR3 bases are TGTGCCAGCAGTGAAGCAGAGGAGGTCGGGGAGCTGTTTTTT. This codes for CASSEAEEVGELFF.

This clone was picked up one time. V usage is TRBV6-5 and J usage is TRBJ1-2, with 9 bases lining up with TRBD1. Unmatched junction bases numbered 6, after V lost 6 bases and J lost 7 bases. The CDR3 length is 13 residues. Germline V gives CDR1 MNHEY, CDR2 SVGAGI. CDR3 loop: CASSRQGDGGYTF. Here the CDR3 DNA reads TGTGCCAGCAGCCGACAGGGGGATGGTGGCTACACCTTC.

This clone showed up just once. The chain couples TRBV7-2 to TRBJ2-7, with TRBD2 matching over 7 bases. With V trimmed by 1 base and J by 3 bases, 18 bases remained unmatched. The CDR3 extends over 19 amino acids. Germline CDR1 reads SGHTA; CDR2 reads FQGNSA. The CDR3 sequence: CASSLGAGRKRGFFYEQYF. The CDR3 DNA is TGTGCCAGCAGCTTAGGCGCCGGGCGGAAGCGGGGCTTTTTCTACGAGCAGTACTTC. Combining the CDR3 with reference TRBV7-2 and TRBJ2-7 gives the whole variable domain GAGVSQSPSNKVTEKGKDVELRCDPISGHTALYWYRQSLGQGLEFLIYFQGNSAPDKSGLPSDRFSAERTGGSVSTLTIQRTQQEDSAVYLCASSLGAGRKRGFFYEQYFGPGTRLTVT.